The 14 T cell receptor beta chains below come from one sample, sequenced in a study of cytomegalovirus exposure and HLA in healthy donors. The PCR contained 60 Vbeta and 13 Jbeta primers. Here immunoSEQ multiplex PCR was the method, and the copy in TCRdb shows in-frame clones only, minus some. The sample yields around 300,000 clones, under 80% seen once. The source material was PBMCs. Receptors originate from a female donor in good health and CMV-seronegative.

J is TRBJ1-6 and V is TRBV6-1; 9 nucleotides line up with TRBD1. Germline CDR1 MNHNS, CDR2 SASEGT. With V trimmed by 8 bases and J by 9 bases, 8 bases remained unmatched. The CDR3 covers 14 residues. DNA for the CDR3: TGTGCCAGCCGGACAGGGGCCGGTAGTTCACCCCTCCACTTT. Its protein is CASRTGAGSSPLHF.

This chain uses TRBV5-4 with TRBJ2-1, with TRBD2 matching 12 bases. This CDR3 is 14 amino acids long. Per the germline V gene, CDR1 is SGHNT and CDR2 is YYREEE (reference sequence). The V segment lost 7 bases and the J segment 2 bases; nucleotides outside the gene matches: 1. CDR3 region: CASRTSGTYNEQFF. The CDR3 DNA sequence: TGTGCCAGCCGGACTAGCGGGACCTACAATGAGCAGTTCTTC.

This clone was picked up a small number of times. Other DNA sequences in this sample translate to the same CDR3. The chain carries TRBV5-1 and TRBJ1-1; 7 bases fit TRBD1. The junction had 1 base not matched to a gene; V was cut back by 2 bases and J by 0 bases. The CDR3 extends over 14 amino acids. Germline V gives CDR1 SGHRS, CDR2 YFSETQ. The CDR3 bases are TGCGCCAGCAGCTTACAGGGGATGAACACTGAAGCTTTCTTT. Encoded protein: CASSLQGMNTEAFF.

J is TRBJ2-1 and V is TRBV6-5; 10 bases line up with TRBD1. J gave up 5 bases and V 2 bases, and 3 bases lay outside the gene matches. Germline assignment: CDR1 MNHEY and CDR2 SVGAGI. The CDR3 length is 15 residues. DNA of the CDR3: TGTGCCAGCAGTTACGGCGGGACAGGGGACAATGAGCAGTTCTTC. It specifies CASSYGGTGDNEQFF.

The V and J genes are TRBV6-1 and TRBJ2-7, with 9 bases lining up with TRBD2. J lost 2 bases, V lost 3 bases, and 8 bases had no gene match. This CDR3 is 16 amino acids long. Germline CDR1 and CDR2: MNHNS and SASEGT. DNA for the CDR3: TGTGCCAGCAGTGACCTTACTAGCGGGCAAACCTACGAGCAGTACTTC. Its translation: CASSDLTSGQTYEQYF.

This clone came up a few times. This rearrangement joins TRBV6-1 to TRBJ2-5; 8 bases line up with TRBD1. Germline V lookup: CDR1 MNHNS, CDR2 SASEGT. CDR3 length: 14 residues. Germline trimming cut 4 bases from V and 7 bases from J; bases unmatched to any gene: 8. The CDR3 DNA reads TGTGCCAGCAGTGGGGACAGGCAGAAGGGGACCCAGTACTTC. It yields the protein CASSGDRQKGTQYF.

V is TRBV2 and J is TRBJ1-5; no firm D call. Germline values: CDR1 SNHLY, CDR2 FYNNEI. Trimming cost V 3 bases and J 0 bases, with 15 bases left between them. CDR3 length: 17 amino acids. The DNA for the CDR3 is TGTGCCAGCAGTGATCAGCCGGGATCATATAGCAATCAGCCCCAGCATTTT. As protein: CASSDQPGSYSNQPQHF.

In this sample, this clone turned up a few times. The DNA for the CDR3 is TGTGCCAGCAGTTACGGGCAGGGCGGACAGCCCCAGCATTTT. It codes for CASSYGQGGQPQHF. The chain uses TRBV6-5 and TRBJ1-5, with a possible D match to TRBD1 (5 bases). V was trimmed by 2 bases and J by 7 bases, leaving 12 bases between them. The germline V gene has CDR1 MNHEY and CDR2 SVGAGI. The CDR3 extends over 14 amino acids.

V and J are TRBV14 and TRBJ2-1; 8 bases line up with TRBD2. The length of the CDR3 is 16 residues. Germline V gene data show CDR1 as SGHDN and CDR2 as FVKESK. V dropped 5 bases and J dropped 5; count of bases not matched to a gene: 11. CDR3 residues: CASSSRGSGVNNEQFF. The CDR3 coding sequence is TGTGCCAGCAGCTCTCGCGGTAGCGGGGTGAACAATGAGCAGTTCTTC.

This clone was counted between two and nine times. The CDR3 bases are TGTGCCAGCAGCTTAGCTGGACAGGCCACGGGCACCGGGGAGCTGTTTTTT. It translates to CASSLAGQATGTGELFF. J is TRBJ2-2 and V is TRBV7-9, with 7 bases fitting TRBD1. Unmatched junction bases numbered 8, after V lost 0 bases and J lost 4 bases. Germline V gene lookup returns CDR1 SEHNR and CDR2 FQNEAQ (reference sequence). CDR3 length equals 17 residues.

This clone has a handful of counts. The same CDR3 can be traced to other DNA sequences in this sample. The chain joins TRBV5-4 to TRBJ2-3; no firm D call. Per germline, CDR1 SGHNT and CDR2 YYREEE (reference sequence). The CDR3 consists of 15 residues. Trimming removed 0 bases from V and 0 bases from J, with 8 bases in between. The DNA of the CDR3 is TGTGCCAGCAGCTTGGGGGCTTCTAGCACAGATACGCAGTATTTT. It specifies CASSLGASSTDTQYF.

This clone was counted a few times. The J gene is TRBJ1-2, the V gene TRBV30, with D perhaps matching TRBD1 (5 bases). CDR1 and CDR2 (germline): GTSNPN, SVGIG (reference sequence). Trimming stripped 7 bases from V and 10 bases from J, with 19 bases between. The CDR3 covers 12 residues. The CDR3 DNA follows: TGTGCCTTGGATCTAGGGGACTGGGTCTACACCTTC. Its protein product is CALDLGDWVYTF.

The V call is TRBV30, the J call TRBJ1-2; D is unresolved. Germline V gene data show CDR1 as GTSNPN and CDR2 as SVGIG (reference sequence). V gave up 1 base and J gave up 9 bases, with 15 bases separating them. The CDR3 has 13 residues. CDR3 nucleotides: TGTGCCTGGAGTGGACTTCTGGCCGCAAGCTACACCTTC. Its protein product is CAWSGLLAASYTF.

This clone came up a few times. This chain links TRBV19 with TRBJ1-4; D may be TRBD1 (5 bases). Deletions cut 4 bases from V and 8 bases from J, with 8 bases between. This CDR3 is built from 12 residues. CDR1 is LNHDA, CDR2 SQIVND, per germline (reference sequence). The CDR3 coding sequence is TGTGCCAGTAGTAGCCAGGGAGAAAAACTGTTTTTT. The encoded protein is CASSSQGEKLFF. The entire variable domain, with the rest obtained from reference TRBV19 and TRBJ1-4, is as follows: DGGITQSPKYLFRKEGQNVTLSCEQNLNHDAMYWYRQDPGQGLRLIYYSQIVNDFQKGDIAEGYSVSREKKESFPLTVTSAQKNPTAFYLCASSSQGEKLFFGSGTQLSVL.